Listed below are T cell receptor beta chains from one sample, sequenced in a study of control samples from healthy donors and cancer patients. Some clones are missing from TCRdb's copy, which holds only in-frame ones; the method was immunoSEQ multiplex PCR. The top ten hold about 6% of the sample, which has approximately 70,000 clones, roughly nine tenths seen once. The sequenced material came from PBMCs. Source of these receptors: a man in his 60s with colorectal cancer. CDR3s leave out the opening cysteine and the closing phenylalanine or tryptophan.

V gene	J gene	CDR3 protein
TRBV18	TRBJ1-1	ASSPLGSEAF
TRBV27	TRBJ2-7	ASSDYREGYYEQY
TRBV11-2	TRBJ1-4	ASSSSGSFNEKLF
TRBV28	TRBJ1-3	ASSLGTGLTGNTIY
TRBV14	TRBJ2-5	ASSQGTGRGETQY
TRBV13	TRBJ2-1	ASSLGTGLAVRGQF
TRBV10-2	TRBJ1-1	ASSEALEAF
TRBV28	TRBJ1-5	ASSPHAGGNQPQH
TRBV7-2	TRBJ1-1	ASRVQGTEAF
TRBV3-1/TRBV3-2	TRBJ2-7	ASSPARYEQY
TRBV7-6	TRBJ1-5	ASSLGTASNQPQH
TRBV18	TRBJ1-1	ASSPQGFSAGEAF
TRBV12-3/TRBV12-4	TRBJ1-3	ASSLQNTIY
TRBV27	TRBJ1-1	ASSLSRTLNTEAF
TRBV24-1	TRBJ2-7	ATSDFSRHLRNEQY
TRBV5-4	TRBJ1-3	ASSIDRASGNTIY
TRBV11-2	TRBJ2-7	ASSITQGAFEQY
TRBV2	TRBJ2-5	ASSILRDLGETQY
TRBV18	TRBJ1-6	ASSPWGREAASSYNSPLH
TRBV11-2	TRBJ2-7	ASSLEAFDSNEQY
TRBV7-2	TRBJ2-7	ASSIVTGFSYEQY
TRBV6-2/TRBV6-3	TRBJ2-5	ASSSSGAEVATQY
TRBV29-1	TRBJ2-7	SVGDGSRQY
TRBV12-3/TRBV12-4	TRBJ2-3	ASRRPRTDTQY
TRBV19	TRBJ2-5	ASSIDSGRGTQY
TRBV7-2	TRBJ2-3	ASSRGTSGPSTDTQY
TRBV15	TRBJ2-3	ATSRVGTRGDTQY
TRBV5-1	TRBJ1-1	ASSLRGQGTMNTEAF
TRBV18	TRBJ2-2	ASSPLGQNTGELF
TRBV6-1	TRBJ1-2	ASSDTGYYGYT
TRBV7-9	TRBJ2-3	ASSPARGSTDTQY
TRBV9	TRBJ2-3	ASSVGLGSTDTQY
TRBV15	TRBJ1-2	ATSRMDTTANYGYT
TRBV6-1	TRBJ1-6	ASSEATGSYNSPLH
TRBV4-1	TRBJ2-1	ASSQDVGASYNEQF
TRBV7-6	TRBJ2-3	ASSLAASGGHTQY
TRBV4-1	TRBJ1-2	ASSQDRGDRYGYT
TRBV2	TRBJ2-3	ASREGAGWTDTQY
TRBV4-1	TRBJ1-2	ASSHRDDSLNT
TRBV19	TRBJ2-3	ASTDLGGTSTDTQY
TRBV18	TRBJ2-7	ASSTSRAINSYEQY
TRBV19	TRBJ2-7	ASSSQGSHEQY
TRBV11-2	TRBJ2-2	ASSLDRWAGELF
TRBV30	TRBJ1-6	AWRIGVGYNSPLH
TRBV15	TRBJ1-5	ATSRDLDTNQPQH
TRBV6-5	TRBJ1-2	ASSFTGYGGYT
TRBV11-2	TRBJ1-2	ASSPRLGKDYGYT
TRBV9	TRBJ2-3	ASSVAPGTASRTDTQY
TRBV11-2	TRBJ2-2	ASGGGAGTGELF
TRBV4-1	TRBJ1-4	ASKGQGHEKLF
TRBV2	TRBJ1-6	ASRGANSPLH
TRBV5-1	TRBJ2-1	ASRLAGGNEQF
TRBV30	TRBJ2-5	AWSVRLRGAQETQY
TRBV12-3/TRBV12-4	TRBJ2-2	ASSLTGGELF
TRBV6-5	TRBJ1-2	ASSSLDGAYT
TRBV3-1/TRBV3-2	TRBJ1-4	ASSRRTTGANEKLF